These 2 T cell receptor beta chains were sequenced from one sample in a study of cytotoxic CD8 clonotypes in ibrutinib-treated CLL. Using immunoSEQ multiplex PCR, the repertoire was profiled, and TCRdb retains in-frame clones only, with some absent. The sample includes nearly 300,000 clones, approximately 79% seen only once; the top ten take about 5.3%. Source: PBMCs, taken at disease progression, from a patient treated with ibrutinib. The receptors stem from a human donor with chronic lymphocytic leukemia.

The chain uses TRBV4-3 and TRBJ2-7; tentatively, D is TRBD2 (5 bases). The CDR3 consists of 15 residues. The V and J ends lost 5 bases and 3 bases respectively, with 17 bases between them. CDR1 and CDR2 from the germline V gene are LGHNA and YSLEER. DNA for the CDR3: TGCGCCAGCAGCGTTGCGGCGGCCGGGAACTACGAGCAGTACTTC. Translated: CASSVAAAGNYEQYF.

The V call is TRBV15, the J call TRBJ2-2; 13 bases line up with TRBD2. The J segment lost 0 bases and the V segment lost 5 bases, leaving 6 bases of the junction unmatched. This CDR3 has 18 residues. Germline loops: CDR1 LNHNV, CDR2 YYDKDF (reference sequence). The CDR3 loop is CATSEPGLAGPNTGELFF. Here the CDR3 DNA reads TGTGCCACCAGCGAACCGGGACTAGCGGGACCGAACACCGGGGAGCTGTTTTTT.